The clone carrying this TCR beta chain was seen repeatedly, ten times or more. This sample is part of a study of T cells after yellow fever vaccination. As TCR cDNA was made by 5'RACE template switching, a universal primer site and UMIs were added. TCRdb passed the 5' RACE reads through MiXCR, listing each CDR3 protein once. Of 70,000 or so distinct CDR3 sequences detected, 5% to 6.5% appear once; the ten largest clones hold about 2%. This CDR3 is 13 amino acids long. V lost 5 bases, J lost 0 bases, and 8 bases lay in between. This receptor was obtained from a man between 18 and 35 years old who received the YFV17D yellow fever vaccine. The rearrangement uses TRBV12-3 or TRBV12-4 and TRBJ2-7; D gene unclear. The source material was CD4+ T cells sorted from PBMCs, sampled around 15 days after the first yellow fever vaccination. CDR3 residues: CASSTTDSYEQYF. As DNA, the CDR3 is TGTGCCAGCAGTACTACCGACTCCTACGAGCAGTACTTC.